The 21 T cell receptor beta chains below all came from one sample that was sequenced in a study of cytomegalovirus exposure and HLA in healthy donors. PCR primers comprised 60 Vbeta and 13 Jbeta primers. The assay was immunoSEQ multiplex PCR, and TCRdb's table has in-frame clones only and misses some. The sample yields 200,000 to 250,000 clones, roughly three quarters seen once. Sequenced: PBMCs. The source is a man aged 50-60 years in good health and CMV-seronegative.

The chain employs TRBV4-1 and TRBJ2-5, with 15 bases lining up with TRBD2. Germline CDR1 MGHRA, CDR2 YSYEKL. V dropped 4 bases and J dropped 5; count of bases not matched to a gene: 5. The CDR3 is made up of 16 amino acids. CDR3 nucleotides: TGCGCCAGCAGCCGGACTAGCGGGAGGGCCGGGGAGACCCAGTACTTC. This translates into CASSRTSGRAGETQYF.

DNA of the CDR3: TGTGCCAGCAGCCCCAACAATGAGCAGTTCTTC. Its protein product is CASSPNNEQFF. V gene TRBV9 combines with J gene TRBJ2-1; no definite D call. There are 11 residues in the CDR3. Trimming took 4 bases from V and 5 from J, leaving 4 bases between them. Germline V CDR1 and CDR2: SGDLS, YYNGEE. The entire variable domain, with the rest obtained from reference TRBV9 and TRBJ2-1, is as follows: DSGVTQTPKHLITATGQRVTLRCSPRSGDLSVYWYQQSLDQGLQFLIQYYNGEERAKGNILERFSAQQFPDLHSELNLSSLELGDSALYFCASSPNNEQFFGPGTRLTVL.

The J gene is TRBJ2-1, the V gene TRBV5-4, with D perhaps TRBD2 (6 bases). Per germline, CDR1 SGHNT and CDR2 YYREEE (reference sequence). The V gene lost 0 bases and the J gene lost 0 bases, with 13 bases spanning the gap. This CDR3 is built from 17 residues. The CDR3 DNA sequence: TGTGCCAGCAGCTTGGGAGGGGCGACTAGCTCCTACAATGAGCAGTTCTTC. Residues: CASSLGGATSSYNEQFF.

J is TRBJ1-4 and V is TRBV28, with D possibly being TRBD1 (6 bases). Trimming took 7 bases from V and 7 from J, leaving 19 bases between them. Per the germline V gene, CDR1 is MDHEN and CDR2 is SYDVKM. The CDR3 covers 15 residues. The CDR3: CASTMGGQRGEKLFF. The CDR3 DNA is TGTGCCAGCACCATGGGGGGCCAGCGGGGTGAAAAACTGTTTTTT.

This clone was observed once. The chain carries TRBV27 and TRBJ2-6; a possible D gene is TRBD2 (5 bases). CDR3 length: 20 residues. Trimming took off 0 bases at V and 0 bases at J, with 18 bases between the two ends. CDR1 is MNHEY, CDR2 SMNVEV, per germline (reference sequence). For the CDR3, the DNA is TGTGCCAGCAGTTTATCGAGGGAACACCTTTTTTTCTCTGGGGCCAACGTCCTGACTTTC. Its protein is CASSLSREHLFFSGANVLTF.

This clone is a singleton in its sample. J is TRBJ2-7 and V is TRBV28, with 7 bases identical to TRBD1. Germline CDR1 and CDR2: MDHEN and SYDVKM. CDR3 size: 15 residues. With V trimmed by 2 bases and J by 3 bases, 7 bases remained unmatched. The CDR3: CASSLAYRGGYEQYF. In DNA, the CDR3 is TGTGCCAGCAGTTTAGCCTACAGGGGCGGCTACGAGCAGTACTTC.

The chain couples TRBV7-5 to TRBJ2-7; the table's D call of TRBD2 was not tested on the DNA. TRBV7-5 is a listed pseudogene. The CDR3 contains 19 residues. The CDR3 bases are TGTGTCAGAAGCTTCCCTCAACTAGCGGGAGGACTCAGATACTACGAGCAGTACTTC. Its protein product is CVRSFPQLAGGLRYYEQYF.

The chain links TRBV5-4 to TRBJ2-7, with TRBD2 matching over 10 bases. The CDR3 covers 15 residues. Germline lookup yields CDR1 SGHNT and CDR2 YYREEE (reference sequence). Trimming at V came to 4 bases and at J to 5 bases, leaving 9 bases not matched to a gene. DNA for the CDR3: TGTGCCAGCAGCCATCTAGCGGGAGAGACGAACGAGCAGTACTTC. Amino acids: CASSHLAGETNEQYF.

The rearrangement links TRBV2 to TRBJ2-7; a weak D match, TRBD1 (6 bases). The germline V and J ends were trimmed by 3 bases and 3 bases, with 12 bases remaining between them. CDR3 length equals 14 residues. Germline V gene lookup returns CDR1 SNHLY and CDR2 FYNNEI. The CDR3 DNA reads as TGTGCCAGCAGTGAGACACAGGGACGCTACGAGCAGTACTTC. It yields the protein CASSETQGRYEQYF. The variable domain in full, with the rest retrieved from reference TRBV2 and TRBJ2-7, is EPEVTQTPSHQVTQMGQEVILRCVPISNHLYFYWYRQILGQKVEFLVSFYNNEISEKSEIFDDQFSVERPDGSNFTLKIRSTKLEDSAMYFCASSETQGRYEQYFGPGTRLTVT.

The DNA of the CDR3 is TGCAGCGTTGGACAGGCGTTCCCTAGCCCCCGAGAAGATACGCAGTATTTT. Its protein is CSVGQAFPSPREDTQYF. The chain is built from TRBV29-1 and TRBJ2-3; tentatively, D is TRBD1 (6 bases). V was trimmed by 4 bases and J by 5 bases, leaving 25 bases between them. Germline-derived CDR1 and CDR2 are SQVTM and ANQGSEA. This CDR3 has 17 residues.

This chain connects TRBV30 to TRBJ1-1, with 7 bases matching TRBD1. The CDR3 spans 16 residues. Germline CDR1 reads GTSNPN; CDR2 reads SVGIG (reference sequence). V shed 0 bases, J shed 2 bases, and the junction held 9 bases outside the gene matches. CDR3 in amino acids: CAWSVLRGTVNTEAFF. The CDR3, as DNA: TGTGCCTGGAGTGTACTAAGGGGGACAGTAAACACTGAAGCTTTCTTT.

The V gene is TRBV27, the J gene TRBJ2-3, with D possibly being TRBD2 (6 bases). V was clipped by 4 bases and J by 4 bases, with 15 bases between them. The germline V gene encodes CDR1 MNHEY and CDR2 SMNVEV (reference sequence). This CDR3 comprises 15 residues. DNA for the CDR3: TGTGCCAGCAGTTCAAGGGGTTCGGGGGCAGATACGCAGTATTTT. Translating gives CASSSRGSGADTQYF.

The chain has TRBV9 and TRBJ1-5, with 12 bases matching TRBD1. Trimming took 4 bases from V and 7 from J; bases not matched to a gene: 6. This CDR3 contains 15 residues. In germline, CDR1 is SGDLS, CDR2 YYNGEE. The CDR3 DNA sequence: TGTGCCAGCAGCAAAGCCGGGACAGGGGGCCAGCCCCAGCATTTT. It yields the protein CASSKAGTGGQPQHF.

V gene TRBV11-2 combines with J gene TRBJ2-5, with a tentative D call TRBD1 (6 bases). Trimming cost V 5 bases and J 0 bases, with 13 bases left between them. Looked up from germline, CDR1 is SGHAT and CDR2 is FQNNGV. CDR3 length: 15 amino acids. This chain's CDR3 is CASSPTRGYQETQYF. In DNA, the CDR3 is TGTGCCAGCAGCCCAACGAGGGGGTACCAAGAGACCCAGTACTTC. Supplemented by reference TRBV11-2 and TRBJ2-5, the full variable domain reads EAGVAQSPRYKIIEKRQSVAFWCNPISGHATLYWYQQILGQGPKLLIQFQNNGVVDDSQLPKDRFSAERLKGVDSTLKIQPAKLEDSAVYLCASSPTRGYQETQYFGPGTRLLVL.

The CDR3 bases are TGTGCCAGCAGTACTCCACCGGGGGGGCGGTATGGCTACACCTTC. Its translation is CASSTPPGGRYGYTF. The chain carries TRBV11-2 and TRBJ1-2; D perhaps matches TRBD1 (6 bases). CDR1 and CDR2 from the germline V gene are SGHAT and FQNNGV. The CDR3 consists of 15 residues. Trimming took 6 bases from V and 5 from J, leaving 19 bases between them.

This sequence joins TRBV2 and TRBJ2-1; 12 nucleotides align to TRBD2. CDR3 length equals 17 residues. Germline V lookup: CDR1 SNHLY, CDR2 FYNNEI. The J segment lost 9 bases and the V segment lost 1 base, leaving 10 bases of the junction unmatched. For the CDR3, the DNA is TGTGCCAGCAGTGAAGAGGGACTAGCGGGCTGGGGGGGTGAGCAGTTCTTC. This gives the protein CASSEEGLAGWGGEQFF.

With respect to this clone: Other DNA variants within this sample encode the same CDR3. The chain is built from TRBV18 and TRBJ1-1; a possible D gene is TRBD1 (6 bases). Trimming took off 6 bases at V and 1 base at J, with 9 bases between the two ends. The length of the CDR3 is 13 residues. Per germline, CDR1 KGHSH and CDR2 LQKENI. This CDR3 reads CASSSDRNTEAFF. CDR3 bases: TGTGCCAGCTCTTCGGACAGGAACACTGAAGCTTTCTTT.

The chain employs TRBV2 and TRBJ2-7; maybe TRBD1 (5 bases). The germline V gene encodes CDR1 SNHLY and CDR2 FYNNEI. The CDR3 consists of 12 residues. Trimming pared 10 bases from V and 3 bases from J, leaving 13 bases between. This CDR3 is CAILTDSYEQYF. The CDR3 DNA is TGTGCCATCTTGACAGACAGCTACGAGCAGTACTTC.

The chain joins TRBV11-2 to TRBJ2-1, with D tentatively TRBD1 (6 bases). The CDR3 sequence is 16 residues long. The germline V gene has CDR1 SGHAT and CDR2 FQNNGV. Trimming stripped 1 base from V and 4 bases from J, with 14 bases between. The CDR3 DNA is TGTGCCAGCAGCTTAGTGACAGGCCCCCTTTACAATGAGCAGTTCTTC. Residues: CASSLVTGPLYNEQFF.

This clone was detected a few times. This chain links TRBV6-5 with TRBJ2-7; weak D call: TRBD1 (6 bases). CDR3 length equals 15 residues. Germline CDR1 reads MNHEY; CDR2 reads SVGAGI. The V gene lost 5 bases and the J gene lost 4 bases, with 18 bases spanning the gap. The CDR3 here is CASSRGAGAPYEQYF. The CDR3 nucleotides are TGTGCCAGCAGTAGAGGGGCAGGGGCCCCTTACGAGCAGTACTTC.

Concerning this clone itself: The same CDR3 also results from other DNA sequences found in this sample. CDR3 in DNA: TGTGCCAGCGGTTCGGCGGGACTAGGCTACAATGAGCAGTTCTTC. Its translation: CASGSAGLGYNEQFF. The chain recombines TRBV27 with TRBJ2-1; 8 nucleotides agree with TRBD2. The junction had 9 bases not matched to a gene; V was cut back by 8 bases and J by 3 bases. Germline values: CDR1 MNHEY, CDR2 SMNVEV (reference sequence). The CDR3 has 15 amino acids.